Described below is a single T cell receptor (beta chain) sequence and its context. This clonotype was observed a few times. Its antigen remains unidentified. No much larger clone is present one base from it, and per-base qualities are unavailable. Sequencer: Illumina NovaSeq 6000. TCRalpha and TCRbeta cDNA libraries were constructed by 5'RACE with constant-segment primers, with sample barcodes and unique molecular identifiers being introduced. Trizol reagent was used to extract RNA from every sample. Library amplification was performed in two PCR steps, and a second sample barcode and Illumina TruSeq adapters were introduced in the second step. Libraries were sequenced on an Illumina NovaSeq with 2 x 150 bp paired-end reads. For the original study's pipeline: Reads were demultiplexed and collapsed into UMI-guided consensus sequences with migec v1.2.7. With mixcr v2.1.11, UMI consensuses were aligned to TRA and TRB V and J templates and assembled into clonotypes. Expanded or contracted clonotypes were those called significant by both edgeR and NoisET, with noise models trained on biological replicates. For edgeR calls, the thresholds were a false discovery rate-adjusted p below 0.01 and a log2 fold-change of 1. As an exploratory analysis of dynamics, PCA with hierarchical clustering was applied to max-normalized trajectories of the 1000 most abundant clonotypes. The CD4 or CD8 phenotype of responding clones was assigned using the separately sequenced CD4+ and CD8+ repertoires. Using fastp at Q25 and MiXCR, TCRdb reprocessed the public reads and kept productive beta chains. Each entry is one CDR3 protein sequence, shown with its most common DNA and genes. TCRdb, not the authors, supplied the V and J calls. The sample table shows approximately 100,000 distinct CDR3 sequences, and approximately 12% are seen once. The ten largest make up roughly 40% of the sample.

These data come from a study of T-cell memory formation after mild COVID-19 (dated by TCRdb to the early 2020s). Some background on the complete study: TCR sequence clusters from the two donors were largely donor specific. In two donors, T-cell clones that expanded and contracted after mild COVID-19 were followed by sequencing TCRalpha and TCRbeta repertoires longitudinally. Two young, previously healthy adult volunteers, one female and one male, were included in the cohort. The paper as a whole reports these results and caveats: Contracting CD4+ clones were found mainly in CM and EM memory subsets, while CD8+ clones were enriched in EMRA. Balanced CD4/CD8 phenotypes were observed for clones contracting from day 15 to 85, whereas a bias towards CD4+ was observed for a second wave of clones expanding from day 15 to 37. SARS-CoV-2 specificity of the second-wave clones peaking on day 37 was not confirmed. Some responding clones were detected in pre-infection memory, which suggested that pre-existing cross-reactive memory T cells had joined the SARS-CoV-2 response. The study included only two mild cases, and larger cohorts that include severe cases with pre-infection samples were judged to be necessary.

The germline V gene gives CDR1 as MNHEY and CDR2 as SVGEGT. V was cut back by 8 bases and J by 3 bases, leaving a gap of 3 bases between them. The CDR3 measures 10 amino acids from cysteine to phenylalanine. The CDR3 DNA has 30 bases and is translated from base 1. Ficoll-Paque density gradient centrifugation was used to isolate PBMCs. Material: PBMCs or a T cell subset sorted from them (not recorded which). The V and J segments used are TRBV6-2 or TRBV6-3 and TRBJ2-3; the D gene assignment is ambiguous. The TCR comes from a man aged 18 to 35 who had mild COVID-19 (a few samples of this study predate the infection). The sample titles of this study are shuffled in the database, so cell type and time point are left out; the donor was told from shared clones. In nucleotide form, the sequence is TGTGCCAGCGGGACAGATACGCAGTATTTT. This codes for CASGTDTQYF.